This T cell receptor beta chain was identified in a study of T cell responses to AZD1222 COVID-19 vaccine. Looking at the study overall: Both about-4-week and about-12-week second-dose recipients were combined.

A remark on this clone: Its matching antigen is unknown.

CDR3 length: 14 residues. Trimming removed 5 bases at V and 6 bases at J, with 14 bases between. Germline CDR1 reads MNHEY; CDR2 reads SMNVEV (reference sequence). Measured with immunoSEQ multiplex PCR; TCRdb has only the in-frame clones, and not every one. The sample lists roughly 93,000 clones, almost 90% seen once, with roughly 24% in the top ten. Findings and limits, study-wide: When two AZD1222 doses had been given, Spike-specific TCR breadth and depth rose. White British people made up most donors, females outnumbered males, and clonal diversity was possibly underestimated.

This chain uses TRBV27 with TRBJ1-5, with D tentatively TRBD1 (6 bases). The input for sequencing was peripheral blood, taken on day 0 of AZD1222 vaccination. The sequence derives from an adult in good health. The CDR3 DNA reads as TGTGCCAGCAGTCCAAGGGGGGGGAGTCAGCCCCAGCATTTT. This translates into CASSPRGGSQPQHF.